This T cell receptor (beta chain) came from a study of T cell repertoires and HLA-DP antigens. About the research overall: Average DNA input: about 230 ng for CD137+CD4+ sorts, around 1,300 ng pre-culture.

To note about this clone: Its target is not known.

CDR1 is LGHNA and CDR2 is YNFKEQ in the germline V gene. There are 19 residues in the CDR3. V shed 1 base and J 1 base; nucleotides not matched to a gene: 9. Sequencing used immunoSEQ multiplex PCR; TCRdb keeps in-frame clones, though not all of them. This sample yields approximately 110,000 clones, of which 80% to 95% are seen a single time; about 0.25% belongs to the top ten. Untouched CD4+ T cells were isolated by negative selection, averaging about 98% purity. The receptor comes from a woman under 30 in good health and CMV-seronegative. The source material was CD4+ T cells from PBMCs. The chain couples TRBV4-2 to TRBJ1-4, with 10 bases fitting TRBD1. The CDR3 region has the DNA TGTGCCAGCAGCCAAGGGATGACAGGGGGCACGAGAACTAATGAAAAACTGTTTTTT. Translation: CASSQGMTGGTRTNEKLFF.